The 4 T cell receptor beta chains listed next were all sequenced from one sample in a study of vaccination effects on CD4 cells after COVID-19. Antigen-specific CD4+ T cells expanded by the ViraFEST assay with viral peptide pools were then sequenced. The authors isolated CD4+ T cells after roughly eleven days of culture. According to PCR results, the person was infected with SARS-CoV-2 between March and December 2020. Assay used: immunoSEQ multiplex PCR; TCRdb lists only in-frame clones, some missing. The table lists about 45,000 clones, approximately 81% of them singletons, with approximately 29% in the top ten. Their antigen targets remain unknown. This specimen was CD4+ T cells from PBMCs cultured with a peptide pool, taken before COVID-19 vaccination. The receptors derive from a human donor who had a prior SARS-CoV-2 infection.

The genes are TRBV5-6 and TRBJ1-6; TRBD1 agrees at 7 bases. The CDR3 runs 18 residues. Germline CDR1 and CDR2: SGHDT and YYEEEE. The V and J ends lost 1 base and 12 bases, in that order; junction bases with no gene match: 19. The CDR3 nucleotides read TGTGCCAGCAGCTTGCGCATCGGGGGTCCGAGACAGGGTGTACCCCTCCACTTT. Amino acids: CASSLRIGGPRQGVPLHF.

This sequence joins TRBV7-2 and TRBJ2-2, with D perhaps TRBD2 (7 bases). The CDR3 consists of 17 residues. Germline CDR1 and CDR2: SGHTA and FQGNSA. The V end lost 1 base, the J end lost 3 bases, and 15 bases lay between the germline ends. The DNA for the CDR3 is TGTGCCAGCAGCTTAGAGTACGGGGGGCTGTACACCGGGGAGCTGTTTTTT. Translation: CASSLEYGGLYTGELFF.

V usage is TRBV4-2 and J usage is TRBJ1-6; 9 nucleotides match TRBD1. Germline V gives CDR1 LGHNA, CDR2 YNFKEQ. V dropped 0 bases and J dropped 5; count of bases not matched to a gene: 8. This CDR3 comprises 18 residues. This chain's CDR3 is CASSQDFIRQGDNSPLHF. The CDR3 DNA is TGTGCCAGCAGCCAAGATTTTATTAGACAGGGGGATAATTCACCCCTCCACTTT.

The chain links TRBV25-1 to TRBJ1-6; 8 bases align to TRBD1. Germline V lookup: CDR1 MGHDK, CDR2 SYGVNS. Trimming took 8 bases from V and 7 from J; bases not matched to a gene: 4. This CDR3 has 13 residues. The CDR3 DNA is TGTGCCAGCGGACGACAGGGGAATTCACCCCTCCACTTT. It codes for CASGRQGNSPLHF.